This TCR beta chain was sequenced for a study of T cells after yellow fever vaccination. Trimming left V 4 bases short and J 2 bases short, with 10 bases between. This CDR3 is 14 amino acids long. Germline CDR1 and CDR2: MNHEY and SVGAGI. In its sample, this clonotype was seen many times. No antigen is known for it. General study results and limits: The CD4 compartment and the CD8 compartment contained a small share of clonotypes in common. The study re-detected most primary-vaccination clones after the booster (nearly 97% CD4, just over 85% CD8). Contamination of FACS-sorted repertoires by abundant clonotypes from the bulk population could occur.

They built TCR cDNA with 5'RACE template switching, a step that put in a universal primer site and UMIs. Each CDR3 protein is one row after TCRdb ran MiXCR on the 5' RACE reads. The table includes approximately 450,000 distinct CDR3 sequences, about 17% detected once. The gene calls are TRBV6-5 and TRBJ2-3, with TRBD1 as a possible D gene (5 bases). The TCR was taken from a man between 18 and 29 years old who received the YFV17D yellow fever vaccine. This specimen was PBMCs, taken before the yellow fever booster vaccination. CDR3 protein: CASSLRGTTDTQYF. Written as DNA, the CDR3 is TGTGCCAGCAGTTTAAGGGGTACCACAGATACGCAGTATTTT.